Presented here are 24 T cell receptor beta chains from one specimen sequenced in a study of human CD8 memory T cell subsets. Researchers made TCR beta libraries via UMI-labeled 5' RACE. No DNA is given; TCRdb re-called the 5' RACE reads and lists each CDR3 protein once. Found here are more than 5,500 distinct CDR3 sequences; the top ten clones hold around a quarter. The TPEX subset meant dysfunctional early memory CD8+ cells, CCR7+ PD-1+ TIGIT+. The source material was CD8+ T cells from PBMCs. Receptor source: a human donor in good health.

V is TRBV24-1 and J is TRBJ1-5; no DNA is available, so the TRBD1 call from TCRdb remains unchecked. The CDR3 contains 14 residues. Per the germline V gene, CDR1 is KGHDR and CDR2 is SFDVKD. The CDR3 reads CATSLLAKGEPQHF.

This clonotype registers medium-sized (0.01 to 0.1%) by frequency. The CDR3: CASSEPGGGTEAFF. V usage is TRBV6-6 and J usage is TRBJ1-1. The CDR3 runs 14 residues. Germline lookup yields CDR1 MNHNY and CDR2 SVGAGI (reference sequence).

The chain employs TRBV11-3 and TRBJ2-7; TCRdb picks TRBD2, but there is no DNA to check that call. From germline, CDR1 is SGHNT and CDR2 YENEEA. The CDR3 runs to 15 residues. This chain's CDR3 is CASSLLAGEPYEQYF. Supplemented by reference TRBV11-3 and TRBJ2-7, the full variable domain reads EAGVVQSPRYKIIEKKQPVAFWCNPISGHNTLYWYLQNLGQGPELLIRYENEEAVDDSQLPKDRFSAERLKGVDSTLKIQPAELGDSAVYLCASSLLAGEPYEQYFGPGTRLTVT.

The V and J genes are TRBV3-1 and TRBJ2-1. Germline loops: CDR1 LGHDT, CDR2 YNNKEL (reference sequence). The CDR3 covers 12 residues. CDR3 amino acids: CASSQLYNEQFF.

The chain employs TRBV5-1 and TRBJ1-1; TCRdb picks TRBD1, but there is no DNA to check that call. The CDR3 contains 12 residues. Germline CDR1 is SGHRS and CDR2 is YFSETQ. This CDR3 is CASTTGGTEAFF.

The chain links TRBV12-3 or TRBV12-4 to TRBJ2-1. This CDR3 has 11 residues. CDR3 loop: CASRFFDEQFF.

The gene calls are TRBV14 and TRBJ1-3; TCRdb gives TRBD1 as the D gene, but with no DNA this cannot be confirmed. Germline CDR1 SGHDN, CDR2 FVKESK. The CDR3 loop spans 15 amino acids. Here the CDR3 reads CASSHPGTLGNTIYF.

This chain connects TRBV5-6 to TRBJ2-7; TCRdb's D call, TRBD1, is unchecked because there is no DNA. This CDR3 is built from 18 residues. CDR1 is SGHDT and CDR2 is YYEEEE in the germline V gene. CDR3 residues: CASSLGGLTGGAFYEQYF.

The chain uses TRBV2 and TRBJ2-7; TCRdb outputs TRBD2, but without DNA this stays unchecked. CDR1 is SNHLY and CDR2 is FYNNEI in the germline V gene. CDR3 length: 13 amino acids. The CDR3 reads CASKAGLRLEQYF.

By frequency, this clonotype is medium-sized. V and J are TRBV2 and TRBJ2-3; TCRdb returns TRBD1, unconfirmable since there is no DNA. The CDR3 has 15 amino acids. The germline V gene encodes CDR1 SNHLY and CDR2 FYNNEI. CDR3 in amino acids: CASSYGTASTDTQYF.

This chain links TRBV27 with TRBJ2-4. The germline CDR1 and CDR2 sequences are MNHEY and SMNVEV (reference sequence). The CDR3 runs to 15 residues. The CDR3: CASSQNRVAKNIQYF.

This chain uses TRBV7-8 with TRBJ2-3. The CDR3 has 15 residues. CDR1 SGHVS and CDR2 FQNEAQ come from the germline V gene. The CDR3 here is CASSDTDQSTDTQYF.

This clonotype is identified as medium-sized from frequency. The gene calls are TRBV10-2 and TRBJ1-2. This CDR3 has 14 residues. Germline V lookup: CDR1 WSHSY, CDR2 SAAADI. The CDR3 region is CASSELGFEYGYTF.

According to its frequency, this clonotype is medium-sized. The rearrangement joins TRBV29-1 to TRBJ1-2; TCRdb gives TRBD1 as the D gene, but with no DNA this cannot be confirmed. Germline CDR1 is SQVTM and CDR2 is ANQGSEA. This CDR3 has 15 residues. The CDR3 loop is CSVPPLAGKNYGYTF.

According to its frequency, this clonotype is medium-sized. V and J are TRBV7-9 and TRBJ2-1; lacking DNA, the TRBD2 call made by TCRdb goes unchecked. This CDR3 is 17 amino acids long. Germline values: CDR1 SEHNR, CDR2 FQNEAQ (reference sequence). CDR3 region: CASSLVVSDYSYNEQFF. Based on the CDR3 plus reference TRBV7-9 and TRBJ2-1, the full variable domain is DTGVSQNPRHKITKRGQNVTFRCDPISEHNRLYWYRQTLGQGPEFLTYFQNEAQLEKSRLLSDRFSAERPKGSFSTLEIQRTEQGDSAMYLCASSLVVSDYSYNEQFFGPGTRLTVL.

This clonotype is labeled medium-sized based on frequency. The V call is TRBV7-8, the J call TRBJ2-2; TCRdb's D call, TRBD2, is unchecked because there is no DNA. Germline assignment: CDR1 SGHVS and CDR2 FQNEAQ. This CDR3 is built from 16 residues. CDR3 amino acids: CASSLAGLPNTGELFF.

This chain uses TRBV11-2 with TRBJ2-7; as DNA is missing, the TRBD2 call by TCRdb cannot be tested. CDR1 is SGHAT, CDR2 FQNNGV, per germline. This CDR3 has 15 amino acids. Here the CDR3 reads CASTPGTSGDYEQYF.

The chain uses TRBV25-1 and TRBJ2-7. CDR1 and CDR2 from the germline V gene are MGHDK and SYGVNS. This CDR3 is 11 amino acids long. CDR3 amino acids: CASSGSYEQYF.

J is TRBJ2-7 and V is TRBV30; absent DNA, TCRdb's TRBD1 call cannot be checked. The CDR3 totals 12 residues. Per germline, CDR1 GTSNPN and CDR2 SVGIG (reference sequence). The CDR3: CAWTRDSHEQYF.

The rearrangement links TRBV7-9 to TRBJ2-1; TCRdb's D call, TRBD2, is unchecked because there is no DNA. Per the germline V gene, CDR1 is SEHNR and CDR2 is FQNEAQ (reference sequence). This CDR3 is 15 amino acids long. CDR3 amino acids: CASSRDSSSYNEQFF.

The gene calls are TRBV7-6 and TRBJ2-7; checking the TCRdb D call of TRBD1 is not possible without DNA. CDR3 length: 15 residues. Germline V CDR1 and CDR2: SGHVS, FNYEAQ. The CDR3 loop is CASSSSQGVRNEQYF.

This chain connects TRBV6-2 or TRBV6-3 to TRBJ1-1. CDR3 length: 16 amino acids. Looked up from germline, CDR1 is MNHEY and CDR2 is SVGEGT. The chain's CDR3 is CASSYSKEGRSTEAFF.

The rearrangement joins TRBV7-9 to TRBJ2-1; the TCRdb call, TRBD2, lacks DNA for checking. This CDR3 spans 15 amino acids. Per germline, CDR1 SEHNR and CDR2 FQNEAQ (reference sequence). Here the CDR3 reads CASSQTSVIYNEQFF.

Its frequency marks this clonotype as medium-sized. CDR3 loop: CASSFWGDRFF. This rearrangement joins TRBV28 to TRBJ2-1; TCRdb designates TRBD1, a call that cannot be tested without DNA. Per germline, CDR1 MDHEN and CDR2 SYDVKM. The CDR3 runs 11 residues. Together with reference TRBV28 and TRBJ2-1, the CDR3 gives the full variable domain: DVKVTQSSRYLVKRTGEKVFLECVQDMDHENMFWYRQDPGLGLRLIYFSYDVKMKEKGDIPEGYSVSREKKERFSLILESASTNQTSMYLCASSFWGDRFFGPGTRLTVL.